The rows below give T cell receptor beta chains drawn from one sample of a study of T cell changes during pregnancy in multiple sclerosis. The method was immunoSEQ multiplex PCR; TCRdb's version includes in-frame clones alone and lacks a portion of them. This table has fewer than 50,000 clones, more than 85% appearing once. The sample consisted of CD8+ T cells from peripheral blood mononuclear cells, taken in the third trimester of pregnancy. The receptor set was obtained from a female donor with multiple sclerosis, enrolled in a pregnancy study. Both conserved end residues are part of each CDR3. A D gene is named only where the DNA matches it firmly. Not every row has a clone size; where given, it reads once, few, many or a size class.

size: NA; J: TRBJ2-5; D: TRBD1; V: TRBV6-5; CDR3: CASSFGQGMWETQYF; DNA: TGTGCCAGCAGCTTCGGACAGGGGATGTGGGAGACCCAGTACTTC
size: NA; J: TRBJ2-2; D: NA; V: TRBV28; CDR3: CASKRGMGDTGELFF; DNA: TGTGCCAGCAAGCGCGGGATGGGGGACACCGGGGAGCTGTTTTTT
size: NA; J: TRBJ2-2; D: NA; V: TRBV6-4; CDR3: CASSDGGTTGELFF; DNA: TGTGCCAGCAGTGACGGCGGGACCACCGGGGAGCTGTTTTTT
size: NA; J: TRBJ2-5; D: NA; V: TRBV4-2; CDR3: CASSQEEVETQYF; DNA: TGTGCCAGCAGCCAAGAGGAGGTAGAGACCCAGTACTTC
size: NA; J: TRBJ1-2; D: NA; V: TRBV27; CDR3: CASSQKAGSYGYTF; DNA: TGTGCCAGCAGTCAAAAAGCCGGTAGCTATGGCTACACCTTC
size: NA; J: TRBJ2-2; D: NA; V: TRBV4-3; CDR3: CASSQELSELTGELFF; DNA: TGCGCCAGCAGCCAAGAACTCTCCGAACTTACCGGGGAGCTGTTTTTT
size: NA; J: TRBJ2-2; D: NA; V: TRBV27; CDR3: CASSERGYTGELFF; DNA: TGTGCCAGCAGTGAAAGGGGGTACACCGGGGAGCTGTTTTTT
size: NA; J: TRBJ2-1; D: NA; V: TRBV2; CDR3: CASWAGLTNEQFF; DNA: TGTGCCAGCTGGGCAGGGTTAACGAATGAGCAGTTCTTC
size: NA; J: TRBJ1-5; D: NA; V: TRBV11-2; CDR3: CASSLGLQQPQHF; DNA: TGTGCCAGCAGCTTAGGGCTTCAGCAGCCCCAGCATTTT
size: NA; J: TRBJ2-1; D: NA; V: TRBV4-3; CDR3: CASSQGTSSYNEQFF; DNA: TGCGCCAGCAGCCAAGGTACGAGCTCCTACAATGAGCAGTTCTTC
size: once; J: TRBJ2-2; D: TRBD2; V: TRBV4-3; CDR3: CASSLEHGGLAGGKTGELFF; DNA: TGCGCCAGCAGCCTAGAACACGGGGGACTAGCGGGAGGAAAGACCGGGGAGCTGTTTTTT
size: NA; J: TRBJ1-4; D: TRBD1; V: TRBV19; CDR3: CASSIEGTGIEKLFF; DNA: TGTGCCAGTAGTATTGAGGGGACAGGGATTGAAAAACTGTTTTTT
size: medium-sized; J: TRBJ2-1; D: NA; V: TRBV25-1; CDR3: CASSEGTRDINEQFF; DNA: TGTGCCAGCAGTGAAGGAACCCGGGACATCAATGAGCAGTTCTTC
size: NA; J: TRBJ2-1; D: NA; V: TRBV7-9; CDR3: CASTPHLDYTYNEQFF; DNA: TGTGCCAGCACCCCCCACTTGGACTACACCTACAATGAGCAGTTCTTC
size: NA; J: TRBJ2-5; D: NA; V: TRBV4-3; CDR3: CASSQDPLSFGEEETQYF; DNA: TGCGCCAGCAGCCAAGATCCCCTCAGCTTCGGCGAGGAAGAGACCCAGTACTTC
size: NA; J: TRBJ2-3; D: TRBD1; V: TRBV2; CDR3: CARDGTGGDTQYF; DNA: TGTGCCAGGGACGGGACAGGGGGAGATACGCAGTATTTT
size: NA; J: TRBJ2-1; D: NA; V: TRBV7-6; CDR3: CASSFLGNEQFF; DNA: TGTGCCAGCAGCTTTCTAGGCAATGAGCAGTTCTTC
size: NA; J: TRBJ1-5; D: TRBD1; V: TRBV28; CDR3: CASSRTGPYSNQPQHF; DNA: TGTGCCAGCAGCCGGACAGGGCCTTATAGCAATCAGCCCCAGCATTTT
size: NA; J: TRBJ1-2; D: TRBD1; V: TRBV10-3; CDR3: CAISTSDRVYGYTF; DNA: TGTGCCATCAGTACCTCGGACAGGGTGTATGGCTACACCTTC
size: NA; J: TRBJ2-3; D: NA; V: TRBV15; CDR3: CATRSGGGTDTQYF; DNA: TGTGCCACCCGTAGCGGAGGAGGGACAGATACGCAGTATTTT
size: NA; J: TRBJ2-2; D: NA; V: TRBV19; CDR3: CASSSPGGRNTGELFF; DNA: TGTGCCAGTAGTTCCCCTGGCGGGCGTAACACCGGGGAGCTGTTTTTT
size: NA; J: TRBJ2-1; D: NA; V: TRBV14; CDR3: CASGEFFNEQFF; DNA: TGTGCCAGCGGGGAGTTTTTCAATGAGCAGTTCTTC
size: NA; J: TRBJ2-7; D: TRBD2; V: TRBV28; CDR3: CASSQPGGRAPYEQYF; DNA: TGTGCCAGCAGCCAGCCGGGCGGGAGGGCTCCCTACGAGCAGTACTTC
size: NA; J: TRBJ2-7; D: NA; V: TRBV5-1; CDR3: CASSHDTHYEQYF; DNA: TGCGCCAGCAGCCATGACACCCACTACGAGCAGTACTTC
size: NA; J: TRBJ2-1; D: NA; V: TRBV4-2; CDR3: CASSQEGPANEQFF; DNA: TGTGCCAGCAGCCAAGAGGGCCCAGCTAATGAGCAGTTCTTC
size: NA; J: TRBJ2-7; D: NA; V: TRBV6-5; CDR3: CASSSLGGTPDYEQYF; DNA: TGTGCCAGCAGTTCCCTTGGCGGGACCCCTGACTACGAGCAGTACTTC
size: NA; J: TRBJ2-3; D: TRBD2; V: TRBV27; CDR3: CASSLVGTTHTDTQYF; DNA: TGTGCCAGCAGTTTAGTCGGGACTACGCACACAGATACGCAGTATTTT
size: NA; J: TRBJ2-5; D: TRBD2; V: TRBV28; CDR3: CASGKSGAGPTGETQYF; DNA: TGTGCCAGCGGAAAGAGCGGAGCGGGACCCACGGGGGAGACCCAGTACTTC
size: NA; J: TRBJ2-7; D: NA; V: TRBV27; CDR3: CASSLAGTYEQYF; DNA: TGTGCCAGCAGCCTAGCCGGAACCTACGAGCAGTACTTC
size: NA; J: TRBJ2-7; D: NA; V: TRBV15; CDR3: CATSRDQFTYEQYF; DNA: TGTGCCACCAGCAGAGATCAGTTTACCTACGAGCAGTACTTC
size: NA; J: TRBJ1-2; D: NA; V: TRBV2; CDR3: CASSDGRNYGYTF; DNA: TGTGCCAGCAGTGACGGTCGGAACTATGGCTACACCTTC
size: NA; J: TRBJ1-5; D: TRBD1; V: TRBV19; CDR3: CASSTTGAGNQPQHF; DNA: TGTGCCAGTAGTACGACAGGGGCGGGCAATCAGCCCCAGCATTTT
size: NA; J: TRBJ2-1; D: TRBD1; V: TRBV11-1; CDR3: CASSERGQYNEQFF; DNA: TGTGCCAGCAGCGAAAGGGGGCAGTACAATGAGCAGTTCTTC
size: NA; J: TRBJ1-1; D: NA; V: TRBV9; CDR3: CASSVDRDGMNTEAFF; DNA: TGTGCCAGCAGCGTAGACAGGGACGGGATGAACACTGAAGCTTTCTTT
size: NA; J: TRBJ2-7; D: NA; V: TRBV7-9; CDR3: CASSEGALGLNEQYF; DNA: TGTGCCAGCAGCGAGGGGGCGCTCGGACTAAACGAGCAGTACTTC
size: NA; J: TRBJ2-1; D: TRBD2; V: TRBV9; CDR3: CASSGTPGLEHNEQFF; DNA: TGTGCCAGCAGCGGGACCCCGGGACTAGAACACAATGAGCAGTTCTTC
size: once; J: TRBJ1-4; D: NA; V: TRBV9; CDR3: CASSVARAPEKLFF; DNA: TGTGCCAGCAGCGTAGCCAGGGCCCCTGAAAAACTGTTTTTT
size: NA; J: TRBJ2-7; D: TRBD2; V: TRBV6-5; CDR3: CASSPRDYFYEQYF; DNA: TGTGCCAGCAGTCCTAGGGACTACTTCTACGAGCAGTACTTC
size: once; J: TRBJ2-7; D: TRBD1; V: TRBV4-2; CDR3: CASSQDLGTGGNEQYF; DNA: TGTGCCAGCAGCCAAGATCTTGGGACAGGGGGTAACGAGCAGTACTTC
size: few; J: TRBJ1-1; D: NA; V: TRBV5-4; CDR3: CASSLGGVTEAFF; DNA: TGTGCCAGCAGCTTGGGGGGGGTCACTGAAGCTTTCTTT
size: NA; J: TRBJ2-1; D: NA; V: TRBV5-4; CDR3: CASSLAEWNEQFF; DNA: TGTGCCAGCAGCTTGGCCGAGTGGAATGAGCAGTTCTTC
size: NA; J: TRBJ2-7; D: TRBD1; V: TRBV27; CDR3: CASRDREPYEQYF; DNA: TGTGCCAGCAGGGACAGGGAACCCTACGAGCAGTACTTC
size: NA; J: TRBJ1-3; D: TRBD1; V: TRBV10-3; CDR3: CAISRGPGNTIYF; DNA: TGTGCCATCTCCAGGGGGCCTGGAAACACCATATATTTT
size: NA; J: TRBJ2-7; D: NA; V: TRBV30; CDR3: CAQGSSYEQYF; DNA: TGTGCCCAGGGGTCCTCCTACGAGCAGTACTTC
size: NA; J: TRBJ2-7; D: TRBD2; V: TRBV6-6; CDR3: CASSLGLAGGYEQYF; DNA: TGTGCCAGCAGTCTGGGGCTAGCGGGAGGCTACGAGCAGTACTTC
size: NA; J: TRBJ2-7; D: TRBD2; V: TRBV4-2; CDR3: CASSRPGGRPYEQYF; DNA: TGTGCCAGCAGCCGCCCAGGCGGGAGACCCTACGAGCAGTACTTC
size: once; J: TRBJ2-3; D: NA; V: TRBV28; CDR3: CASSYDRISTDTQYF; DNA: TGTGCCAGCAGCTACGACAGGATTAGCACAGATACGCAGTATTTT
size: once; J: TRBJ2-7; D: NA; V: TRBV4-1; CDR3: CASSREGRNEQYF; DNA: TGCGCCAGCAGCCGTGAGGGAAGAAACGAGCAGTACTTC
size: NA; J: TRBJ2-3; D: TRBD2; V: TRBV19; CDR3: CASSWAGGTDTQYF; DNA: TGTGCCAGTAGTTGGGCGGGAGGGACAGATACGCAGTATTTT
size: NA; J: TRBJ1-2; D: TRBD1; V: TRBV19; CDR3: CASSPGRDRGPPFDGYTF; DNA: TGTGCCAGTAGTCCCGGGAGGGACAGGGGGCCCCCCTTCGATGGCTACACCTTC
size: NA; J: TRBJ2-1; D: NA; V: TRBV29-1; CDR3: CSVPSYNEQFF; DNA: TGCAGCGTCCCCAGCTACAATGAGCAGTTCTTC
size: NA; J: TRBJ2-7; D: TRBD2; V: TRBV4-2; CDR3: CASSQPGLAGGSSYEQYF; DNA: TGTGCCAGCAGCCAACCGGGACTAGCGGGAGGGAGCTCCTACGAGCAGTACTTC
size: once; J: TRBJ1-1; D: NA; V: TRBV19; CDR3: CASSILLLGQVNTEAFF; DNA: TGTGCCAGTAGTATTCTTCTGCTTGGGCAGGTGAACACTGAAGCTTTCTTT
size: medium-sized; J: TRBJ1-1; D: NA; V: TRBV6-4; CDR3: CASTAGDNTEAFF; DNA: TGTGCCAGCACGGCAGGGGATAACACTGAAGCTTTCTTT
size: NA; J: TRBJ2-7; D: NA; V: TRBV19; CDR3: CASSIRTLSEQYF; DNA: TGTGCCAGTAGTATCCGGACTCTTAGCGAGCAGTACTTC
size: NA; J: TRBJ2-1; D: TRBD2; V: TRBV4-3; CDR3: CASSQDRTSGPYNEQFF; DNA: TGCGCCAGCAGCCAAGATCGGACTAGCGGCCCGTACAATGAGCAGTTCTTC
size: NA; J: TRBJ1-2; D: NA; V: TRBV5-1; CDR3: CASSLRSGGGTFYGYTF; DNA: TGCGCCAGCAGCTTGCGGTCCGGGGGGGGCACGTTCTATGGCTACACCTTC
size: NA; J: TRBJ2-5; D: TRBD1; V: TRBV29-1; CDR3: CSVDEGTGKETQYF; DNA: TGCAGCGTTGATGAAGGGACAGGGAAGGAGACCCAGTACTTC
size: NA; J: TRBJ2-1; D: NA; V: TRBV19; CDR3: CASSGGGLFSYNEQFF; DNA: TGTGCCAGTAGTGGAGGGGGACTATTCTCCTACAATGAGCAGTTCTTC